Below are 7 T cell receptor beta chains sequenced from a single sample in a study of T cell responses to AZD1222 COVID-19 vaccine. TCRdb's table, derived via immunoSEQ multiplex PCR, lists solely in-frame clones and lacks some. The sample yields nearly 110,000 clones, roughly 90% seen once. The material was peripheral blood, obtained on day 0 of AZD1222 vaccination. Receptor source: an adult in good health.

The V call is TRBV6-5, the J call TRBJ1-2; D is unclear. The V end lost 1 base, the J end lost 4 bases, and 13 bases lay between the germline ends. The germline gives CDR1 MNHEY, CDR2 SVGAGI. This CDR3 comprises 15 residues. Here the CDR3 DNA reads TGTGCCAGCAGTTACTTTTCGGGCCCTAGCTATGGCTACACCTTC. Translating gives CASSYFSGPSYGYTF.

This clone has only a few counts. The rearrangement links TRBV7-9 to TRBJ1-5; weak D call: TRBD1 (5 bases). Germline V gene lookup returns CDR1 SEHNR and CDR2 FQNEAQ (reference sequence). This CDR3 has 15 amino acids. V shed 7 bases and J shed 3 bases, with 16 bases lying between them. As DNA, the CDR3 is TGTGCCAGCACCTCCTCACGGGGCCCCAATCAGCCCCAGCATTTT. It translates to CASTSSRGPNQPQHF.

This rearrangement joins TRBV10-3 to TRBJ1-2; 8 positions match TRBD1. The CDR3 length is 14 residues. Germline CDR1 is ENHRY and CDR2 is SYGVKD. Trimming took 6 bases from V and 7 from J; bases not matched to a gene: 10. CDR3 residues: CAIRETGDRAGYTF. The CDR3 region has the DNA TGTGCCATCAGAGAGACAGGGGATCGAGCTGGCTACACCTTC.

There are a few counts of this clone. This chain links TRBV12-3 or TRBV12-4 with TRBJ1-2; 8 nucleotides align to TRBD1. V was pared by 7 bases and J by 4 bases, with 2 bases of the junction left unmatched. This CDR3 spans 12 amino acids. CDR3 nucleotide sequence: TGTGCCAGCACCGGGACAGGCTATGGCTACACCTTC. Protein product: CASTGTGYGYTF.

The chain uses TRBV6-1 and TRBJ1-2; 8 bases line up with TRBD1. Trimming cost V 1 base and J 8 bases; bases outside gene matches: 9. Germline V lookup: CDR1 MNHNS, CDR2 SASEGT. The CDR3 spans 15 residues. This CDR3 reads CASSEVGDRLVGYTF. The CDR3 DNA reads as TGTGCCAGCAGTGAAGTAGGGGACAGGTTGGTCGGCTACACCTTC.

CDR3 amino acids: CASSQTARHGNQPQHF. In DNA form, the CDR3 reads TGCGCCAGCAGTCAAACTGCCCGTCACGGCAATCAGCCCCAGCATTTT. The chain employs TRBV23-1 and TRBJ1-5; no definite D call. TRBV23-1 is sorted into the ORF group, with uncertain function. The CDR3 spans 16 residues. V gave up 2 bases and J gave up 2 bases, with 13 bases separating them.

The chain couples TRBV6-5 to TRBJ1-3, with D perhaps matching TRBD1 (6 bases). CDR1 and CDR2 from the germline V gene are MNHEY and SVGAGI. Trimming cost V 2 bases and J 0 bases, with 11 bases left between them. The CDR3 has 16 residues. CDR3 DNA: TGTGCCAGCAGTTACCAAGGACAGCGCTCTGGAAACACCATATATTTT. Translation: CASSYQGQRSGNTIYF.